This TCR beta chain was profiled in a study of memory CD4+ T cells and cytomegalovirus serostatus. The sort gate was single viable CD3+CD4+CD8-CD45RO+ cells for memory CD4+ T cells. Positive selection with CD4 microbeads enriched total CD4+ T cells. The germline V gene has CDR1 SEHNR and CDR2 FQNEAQ (reference sequence). Trimming at V came to 5 bases and at J to 4 bases, leaving 14 bases not matched to a gene. This CDR3 region has 17 residues. Repertoires were generated with immunoSEQ multiplex PCR, while TCRdb's copy carries only in-frame clones and drops some. The table lists around 53,000 clones, 65% to 80% of them singletons.

The rearrangement joins TRBV7-9 to TRBJ1-1, with 9 bases fitting TRBD1. This sequence was found in an adult in good health and CMV-seronegative. The sample consisted of memory CD4+ T cells from blood. In DNA form, the CDR3 reads TGTGCCAGCAGCCCTAGGGGGTTCCGGGACAGGGTCACTGAAGCTTTCTTT. It specifies CASSPRGFRDRVTEAFF.